A selection of T cell receptor beta chains follows, all from one sample in a study of regulatory T cells in long-lasting Graves disease. TCRdb re-analysed the multiplex PCR reads in MiXCR, keeping a single row per CDR3 protein. The table shows more than 450,000 distinct CDR3 sequences, with about 16% occurring only once. This sample also belongs to another study, concerning T cells in Graves' hyperthyroidism and ophthalmopathy.

Sequenced here: peripheral blood mononuclear cells (PBMCs), sampled at new diagnosis, from a patient treated with antithyroid drugs. All receptors come from a man aged 35 to 55 with Graves disease. Each CDR3 is given without its conserved first and last residue. Each record gives: V gene, J gene, CDR3 protein.

>TRBV10-1|TRBJ2-1
ASSESKMTEQF
>TRBV2|TRBJ2-3
ASSEGSSKQY
>TRBV28|TRBJ2-1
ASSSNPTSPPSYNEQF
>TRBV30|TRBJ2-7
AWTLGLAGGEQY
>TRBV5-1|NA
ASRAGGPWDTQH
>TRBV12-3/TRBV12-4|TRBJ2-7
ASSSAGLAGPYEQY
>TRBV7-9|TRBJ2-1
ASSLGRASGDNEQF
>TRBV12-3/TRBV12-4|TRBJ2-1
ASRRGLQYNEQF
>TRBV12-3/TRBV12-4|TRBJ1-1
ASSFLKVLNTEAF
>TRBV20-1|TRBJ2-5
SARGGREETQY